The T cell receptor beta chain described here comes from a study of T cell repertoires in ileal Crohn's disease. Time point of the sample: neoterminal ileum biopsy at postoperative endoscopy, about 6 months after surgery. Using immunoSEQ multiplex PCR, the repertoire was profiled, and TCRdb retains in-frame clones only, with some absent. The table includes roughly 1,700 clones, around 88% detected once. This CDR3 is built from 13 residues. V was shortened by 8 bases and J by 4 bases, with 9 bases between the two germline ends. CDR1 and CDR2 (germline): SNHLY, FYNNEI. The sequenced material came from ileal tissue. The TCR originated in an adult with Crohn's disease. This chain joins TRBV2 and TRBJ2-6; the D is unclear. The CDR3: CASGTRGANVLTF. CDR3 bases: TGTGCCAGCGGTACGAGAGGGGCCAACGTCCTGACTTTC. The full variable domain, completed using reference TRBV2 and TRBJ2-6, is EPEVTQTPSHQVTQMGQEVILRCVPISNHLYFYWYRQILGQKVEFLVSFYNNEISEKSEIFDDQFSVERPDGSNFTLKIRSTKLEDSAMYFCASGTRGANVLTFGAGSRLTVL.